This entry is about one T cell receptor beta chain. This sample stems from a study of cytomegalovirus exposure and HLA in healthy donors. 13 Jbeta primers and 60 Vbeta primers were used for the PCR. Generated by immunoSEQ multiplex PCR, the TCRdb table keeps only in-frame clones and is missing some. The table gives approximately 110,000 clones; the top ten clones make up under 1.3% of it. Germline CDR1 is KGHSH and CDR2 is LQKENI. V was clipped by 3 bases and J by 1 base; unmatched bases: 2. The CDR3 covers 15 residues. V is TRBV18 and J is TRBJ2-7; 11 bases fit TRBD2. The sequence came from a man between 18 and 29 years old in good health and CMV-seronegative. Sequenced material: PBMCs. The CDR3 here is CASSPGTSGSYEQYF. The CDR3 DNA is TGTGCCAGCTCACCTGGGACTAGCGGTTCCTACGAGCAGTACTTC. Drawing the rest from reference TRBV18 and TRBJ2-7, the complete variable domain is NAGVMQNPRHLVRRRGQEARLRCSPMKGHSHVYWYRQLPEEGLKFMVYLQKENIIDESGMPKERFSAEFPKEGPSILRIQQVVRGDSAAYFCASSPGTSGSYEQYFGPGTRLTVT.